This entry lists 28 T cell receptor beta chains sequenced from one sample in a study of T cell responses to AZD1222 COVID-19 vaccine. The assay was immunoSEQ multiplex PCR, and TCRdb's table has in-frame clones only and misses some. Counted here are fewer than 150,000 clones, 90% occurring once; the ten biggest clones make up roughly 3.2%. The starting material was peripheral blood, obtained on day 0 of AZD1222 vaccination. The receptors were sampled from an adult in good health.

The J gene is TRBJ2-7, the V gene TRBV2, with TRBD2 as a possible D gene (5 bases). Germline values: CDR1 SNHLY, CDR2 FYNNEI. CDR3 length: 14 amino acids. With 1 base removed from V and 3 bases from J, the gap between germline ends came to 10 bases. The CDR3: CASSEGAGRYEQYF. CDR3 nucleotide sequence: TGTGCCAGCAGTGAAGGGGCGGGCCGCTACGAGCAGTACTTC.

V usage is TRBV19 and J usage is TRBJ2-1; weak D call: TRBD2 (5 bases). Trimming cost V 4 bases and J 5 bases, with 18 bases left between them. The CDR3 loop spans 16 amino acids. Germline assignment: CDR1 LNHDA and CDR2 SQIVND (reference sequence). In DNA form, the CDR3 reads TGTGCCAGTAGTACATATGTCGGAGGATATGACAATGAGCAGTTCTTC. Amino acid sequence: CASSTYVGGYDNEQFF.

The rearrangement links TRBV7-9 to TRBJ1-4; the match to TRBD1 covers 7 bases. Germline V CDR1 and CDR2: SEHNR, FQNEAQ (reference sequence). The J segment lost 7 bases and the V segment lost 8 bases, leaving 10 bases of the junction unmatched. The CDR3 is made up of 14 amino acids. CDR3 region: CASGPGGRGEKLFF. For the CDR3, the DNA is TGTGCCAGCGGGCCAGGGGGAAGGGGTGAAAAACTGTTTTTT.

V gene TRBV19 combines with J gene TRBJ2-6; no definite D call. The CDR3 is 17 amino acids. Germline CDR1 LNHDA, CDR2 SQIVND (reference sequence). Trimming pared 7 bases from V and 0 bases from J, leaving 16 bases between. CDR3 nucleotides: TGTGCCAGTACGAAAGCTCTATTATCCTCTGGGGCCAACGTCCTGACTTTC. It codes for CASTKALLSSGANVLTF. Filled out from reference TRBV19 and TRBJ2-6, the complete variable domain reads DGGITQSPKYLFRKEGQNVTLSCEQNLNHDAMYWYRQDPGQGLRLIYYSQIVNDFQKGDIAEGYSVSREKKESFPLTVTSAQKNPTAFYLCASTKALLSSGANVLTFGAGSRLTVL.

This chain links TRBV5-6 with TRBJ1-6; 8 bases line up with TRBD1. The V segment lost 5 bases and the J segment 6 bases; nucleotides outside the gene matches: 10. The germline gives CDR1 SGHDT, CDR2 YYEEEE. This CDR3 comprises 16 residues. The CDR3 DNA sequence: TGTGCCAGCAGACCTGACAGGGGACGATTTAATTCACCCCTCCACTTT. Translating gives CASRPDRGRFNSPLHF.

This clone has a single count. The rearrangement links TRBV11-2 to TRBJ1-2, with 7 bases matching TRBD1. V gave up 5 bases and J gave up 4 bases; unmatched junction bases: 10. CDR1 and CDR2 (germline): SGHAT, FQNNGV. CDR3 length: 15 residues. CDR3 residues: CASSHETGTAYGYTF. The CDR3 bases are TGTGCCAGCAGCCATGAGACAGGGACAGCCTATGGCTACACCTTC.

The chain combines TRBV11-3 with TRBJ2-7, with a possible D match to TRBD2 (7 bases). Between the trimmed V and J ends, which lost 5 bases and 7 bases, there was a span of 15 bases. The CDR3 consists of 13 residues. The V gene's germline CDR1 is SGHNT and CDR2 YENEEA. This CDR3 is CASSKGGRGEQYF. CDR3 coding DNA: TGTGCCAGCAGCAAGGGGGGGCGCGGGGAGCAGTACTTC.

The chain links TRBV25-1 to TRBJ1-2; TRBD1 might be the D (5 bases). CDR3 length: 15 amino acids. Germline V gene sequence: CDR1 MGHDK, CDR2 SYGVNS. V lost 1 base and J 3 bases, leaving 12 bases between the germline ends. CDR3 region: CASSESRGRDYGYTF. CDR3 sequence (DNA): TGTGCCAGCAGTGAATCTCGGGGACGCGACTATGGCTACACCTTC.

This clone was found once. This chain joins TRBV18 and TRBJ1-2, with D possibly being TRBD1 (5 bases). This CDR3 has 13 amino acids. The V end lost 3 bases, the J end lost 8 bases, and 13 bases lay between the germline ends. The V gene's germline CDR1 is KGHSH and CDR2 LQKENI. The CDR3 is CASSPEFRDGYTF. The CDR3 nucleotides are TGTGCCAGCTCACCGGAGTTCAGGGACGGCTACACCTTC.

CDR3 in DNA: TGTGCCAGCAGTAGGGGGCTTGATCAGCCCCAGCATTTT. It encodes CASSRGLDQPQHF. The V and J genes are TRBV2 and TRBJ1-5; TRBD1 matches at 7 bases. Per germline, CDR1 SNHLY and CDR2 FYNNEI. J gave up 5 bases and V 5 bases, and 3 bases lay outside the gene matches. This CDR3 spans 13 amino acids.

The J gene is TRBJ2-5, the V gene TRBV5-1; 7 bases match TRBD1. V shed 4 bases, J shed 2 bases, and the junction held 5 bases outside the gene matches. The CDR3 extends over 14 amino acids. Germline CDR1 reads SGHRS; CDR2 reads YFSETQ. The CDR3 coding sequence is TGCGCCAGCAGCCCGGGACAGACACAAGAGACCCAGTACTTC. This sequence encodes CASSPGQTQETQYF.

This chain uses TRBV5-4 with TRBJ2-7; a possible D gene is TRBD2 (5 bases). Germline V lookup: CDR1 SGHNT, CDR2 YYREEE (reference sequence). The CDR3 has 15 residues. The V gene lost 4 bases and the J gene lost 0 bases, with 14 bases spanning the gap. The CDR3 loop is CASSRQTTSSYEQYF. In nucleotides, the CDR3 is TGTGCCAGCAGCCGCCAGACTACAAGCTCCTACGAGCAGTACTTC.

The DNA of the CDR3 is TGTGCCAGCAGTGAATCCCCCCCGGAGGAACAAGAGACCCAGTACTTC. Protein sequence: CASSESPPEEQETQYF. V and J are TRBV25-1 and TRBJ2-5; TRBD2 is a possible D gene (5 bases). This CDR3 comprises 16 residues. In germline, CDR1 is MGHDK, CDR2 SYGVNS. V shed 1 base and J shed 2 bases, with 14 bases lying between them.

The chain uses TRBV18 and TRBJ2-7; D call uncertain. Germline assignment: CDR1 KGHSH and CDR2 LQKENI. The CDR3 has 14 amino acids. Trimming took off 2 bases at V and 3 bases at J, with 11 bases between the two ends. CDR3 DNA: TGTGCCAGCTCACCATCGCCCATTGTCTACGAGCAGTACTTC. Its protein is CASSPSPIVYEQYF.

The gene calls are TRBV30 and TRBJ2-5; no firm D call. V lost 0 bases, J lost 5 bases, and 7 bases lay in between. CDR1 and CDR2 from the germline V gene are GTSNPN and SVGIG (reference sequence). This CDR3 contains 12 residues. The CDR3 loop is CAWSVLGETQYF. DNA of the CDR3: TGTGCCTGGAGTGTACTCGGGGAGACCCAGTACTTC. Full variable domain (remainder filled in from reference TRBV30 and TRBJ2-5): SQTIHQWPATLVQPVGSPLSLECTVEGTSNPNLYWYRQAAGRGLQLLFYSVGIGQISSEVPQNLSASRPQDRQFILSSKKLLLSDSGFYLCAWSVLGETQYFGPGTRLLVL.

The chain has TRBV30 and TRBJ1-1; unclear D gene. Germline CDR1 GTSNPN, CDR2 SVGIG (reference sequence). V was pared by 4 bases and J by 6 bases, with 15 bases between. The CDR3 is 13 residues long. The CDR3 loop is CAWTLLKRPEAFF. CDR3 nucleotides: TGTGCCTGGACTCTCCTAAAGCGCCCTGAAGCTTTCTTT.

This sequence joins TRBV5-1 and TRBJ2-7, with D possibly matching TRBD2 (5 bases). CDR1 and CDR2 (germline): SGHRS, YFSETQ. The V end was cut by 2 bases, the J end by 3 bases, with 9 bases between. This CDR3 is built from 13 residues. CDR3 sequence (DNA): TGCGCCAGCAGCTTAAACGGGGACTACGAGCAGTACTTC. As protein: CASSLNGDYEQYF. The variable domain in full, with the rest retrieved from reference TRBV5-1 and TRBJ2-7, is KAGVTQTPRYLIKTRGQQVTLSCSPISGHRSVSWYQQTPGQGLQFLFEYFSETQRNKGNFPGRFSGRQFSNSRSEMNVSTLELGDSALYLCASSLNGDYEQYFGPGTRLTVT.

The chain recombines TRBV4-3 with TRBJ2-7, with a tentative D call TRBD2 (6 bases). Trimming removed 4 bases at V and 9 bases at J, with 22 bases between. The CDR3 length is 15 residues. Germline lookup yields CDR1 LGHNA and CDR2 YSLEER. The CDR3 protein is CASSPQGLLPTRQYF. CDR3 DNA: TGCGCCAGCAGCCCCCAGGGACTTCTACCTACGAGGCAGTACTTC.

V gene TRBV5-4 combines with J gene TRBJ1-2, with D possibly matching TRBD1 (6 bases). This CDR3 spans 15 amino acids. Trimming left V 5 bases short and J 6 bases short, with 20 bases between. Germline V gene data show CDR1 as SGHNT and CDR2 as YYREEE (reference sequence). The DNA of the CDR3 is TGTGCCAGCAGTTTCCTGTTGGGGGGGGCCCATGGCTACACCTTC. The encoded protein is CASSFLLGGAHGYTF.

This chain joins TRBV12-5 and TRBJ1-2; unclear D gene. V shed 3 bases and J shed 0 bases, with 14 bases lying between them. In germline, CDR1 is LGHNT, CDR2 FRNRAP. The CDR3 sequence is 16 residues long. CDR3 in DNA: TGTGCTAGTGGTTTAGCCGCCGGGGTATCTAACTATGGCTACACCTTC. Amino acid sequence: CASGLAAGVSNYGYTF. Combining the CDR3 with reference TRBV12-5 and TRBJ1-2 gives the whole variable domain DARVTQTPRHKVTEMGQEVTMRCQPILGHNTVFWYRQTMMQGLELLAYFRNRAPLDDSGMPKDRFSAEMPDATLATLKIQPSEPRDSAVYFCASGLAAGVSNYGYTFGSGTRLTVV.

CDR3 sequence: CASRILAGEGNEQFF. The DNA of the CDR3 is TGTGCCAGCAGAATACTAGCGGGAGAGGGCAATGAGCAGTTCTTC. The rearrangement joins TRBV6-6 to TRBJ2-1; 11 bases line up with TRBD2. Germline CDR1 MNHNY, CDR2 SVGAGI (reference sequence). The CDR3 length is 15 residues. V trimming: 6 bases; J trimming: 6 bases; junction bases outside the gene matches: 7.

This sequence joins TRBV29-1 and TRBJ1-2; D unclear. The CDR3 runs to 11 residues. Trimming took 4 bases from V and 8 from J, leaving 11 bases between them. Germline CDR1 SQVTM, CDR2 ANQGSEA. CDR3: CSVVEVLGYTF. The CDR3 bases are TGCAGCGTTGTCGAGGTACTGGGCTACACCTTC.

This chain connects TRBV4-1 to TRBJ2-1, with TRBD1 matching 9 bases. This CDR3 contains 15 residues. CDR1 and CDR2 from the germline V gene are MGHRA and YSYEKL. Trimming at V came to 4 bases and at J to 4 bases, leaving 5 bases not matched to a gene. The CDR3 bases are TGCGCCAGCAGCCCGGGACAGGGATTTTACAATGAGCAGTTCTTC. Protein sequence: CASSPGQGFYNEQFF.

J is TRBJ2-1 and V is TRBV9; tentative D call: TRBD2 (5 bases). The germline CDR1 and CDR2 sequences are SGDLS and YYNGEE. The CDR3 runs to 14 residues. The V and J ends lost 0 bases and 7 bases respectively, with 11 bases between them. As DNA, the CDR3 is TGTGCCAGCAGCGTAGTCAGCGGCAGTAATGAGCAGTTCTTC. Its protein is CASSVVSGSNEQFF.

This clone was counted between two and nine times. The CDR3 here is CASSLGGIGSYNEQFF. CDR3 in DNA: TGTGCCAGCAGCTTAGGGGGTATAGGCTCCTACAATGAGCAGTTCTTC. The chain is built from TRBV7-7 and TRBJ2-1, with D unclear. Germline CDR1 is SSHAT and CDR2 is FNYEAQ (reference sequence). V shed 1 base and J shed 0 bases, with 10 bases lying between them. CDR3 size: 16 residues.

The chain links TRBV19 to TRBJ1-3, with D hard to call. There are 14 residues in the CDR3. Trimming left V 5 bases short and J 1 base short, with 9 bases between. Germline CDR1 reads LNHDA; CDR2 reads SQIVND (reference sequence). The CDR3 DNA sequence: TGTGCCAGTAGTGGGAGTCGTTCTGGAAACACCATATATTTT. It specifies CASSGSRSGNTIYF.

The V gene is TRBV9, the J gene TRBJ1-1; no reliable D call. CDR1 and CDR2 (germline): SGDLS, YYNGEE. The CDR3 is 12 residues long. Trimming stripped 3 bases from V and 8 bases from J, with 11 bases between. DNA of the CDR3: TGTGCCAGCAGCGCGATCCCATGGGAAGCTTTCTTT. Translation gives CASSAIPWEAFF.

This clone was counted between two and nine times. The V call is TRBV12-5, the J call TRBJ2-1, with TRBD1 matching 9 bases. The CDR3 is 14 residues long. V shed 1 base, J shed 8 bases, and the junction held 3 bases outside the gene matches. Per the germline V gene, CDR1 is LGHNT and CDR2 is FRNRAP. This CDR3 is CASGLGTGAYEQFF. The CDR3 nucleotides are TGTGCTAGTGGTTTGGGGACAGGGGCATATGAGCAGTTCTTC.